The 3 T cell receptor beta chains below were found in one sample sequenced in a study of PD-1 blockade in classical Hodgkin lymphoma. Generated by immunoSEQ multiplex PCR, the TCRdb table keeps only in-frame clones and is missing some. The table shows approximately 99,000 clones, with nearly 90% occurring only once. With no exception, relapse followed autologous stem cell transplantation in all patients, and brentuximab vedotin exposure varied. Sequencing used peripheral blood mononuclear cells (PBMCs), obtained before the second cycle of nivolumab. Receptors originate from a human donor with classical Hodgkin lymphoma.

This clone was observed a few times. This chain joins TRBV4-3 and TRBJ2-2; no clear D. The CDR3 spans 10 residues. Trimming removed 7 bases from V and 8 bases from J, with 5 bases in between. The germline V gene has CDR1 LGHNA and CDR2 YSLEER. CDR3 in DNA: TGCGCCAGCATGCGGGGGGAGCTGTTTTTT. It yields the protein CASMRGELFF.

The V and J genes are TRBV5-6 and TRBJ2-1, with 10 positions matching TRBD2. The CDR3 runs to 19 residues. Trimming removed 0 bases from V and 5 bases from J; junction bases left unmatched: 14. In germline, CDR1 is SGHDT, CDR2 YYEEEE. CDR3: CASSLAAATSGLENNEQFF. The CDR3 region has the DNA TGTGCCAGCAGCTTGGCAGCAGCGACTAGCGGGCTTGAAAACAATGAGCAGTTCTTC.

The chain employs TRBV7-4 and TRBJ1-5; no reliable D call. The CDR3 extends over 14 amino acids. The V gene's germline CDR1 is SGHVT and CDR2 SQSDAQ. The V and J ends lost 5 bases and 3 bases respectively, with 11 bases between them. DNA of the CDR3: TGTGCCAGCAGCCCTTGCAGGTTCAATCAGCCCCAGCATTTT. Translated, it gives CASSPCRFNQPQHF. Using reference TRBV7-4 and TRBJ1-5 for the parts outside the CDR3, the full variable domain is GAGVSQSPRYKVAKRGRDVALRCDSISGHVTLYWYRQTLGQGSEVLTYSQSDAQRDKSGRPSGRFSAERPERSVSTLKIQRTEQGDSAVYLCASSPCRFNQPQHFGDGTRLSIL.